The 10 T cell receptor beta chains presented below share a single source sample, sequenced in a study of cytomegalovirus exposure and HLA in healthy donors. The PCR made use of 60 Vbeta and 13 Jbeta primers. TCRdb's table, derived via immunoSEQ multiplex PCR, lists solely in-frame clones and lacks some. The sample holds around 150,000 clones, around 85% seen once. Input material: PBMCs. These receptors came from a man between 18 and 35 years old in good health and CMV-seropositive.

V usage is TRBV7-2 and J usage is TRBJ2-3, with TRBD2 matching 7 bases. Germline-derived CDR1 and CDR2 are SGHTA and FQGNSA. The CDR3 is 14 residues long. Losses at the gene ends were 3 bases for V and 5 bases for J; bases not matched to a gene: 5. The CDR3 is CASSLRGLEDTQYF. The CDR3 coding sequence is TGTGCCAGCAGCTTGCGGGGGTTGGAAGATACGCAGTATTTT.

The chain carries TRBV5-1 and TRBJ1-3; 7 bases match TRBD1. The trim removed 4 bases at V and 2 bases at J, leaving 12 bases unmatched. The CDR3 runs 17 residues. Germline CDR1 is SGHRS and CDR2 is YFSETQ. CDR3 in amino acids: CASSIGTEKLAGNTIYF. CDR3 in DNA: TGCGCCAGCAGCATCGGGACAGAAAAATTGGCTGGAAACACCATATATTTT.

This chain joins TRBV18 and TRBJ2-7; D perhaps matches TRBD1 (6 bases). From germline, CDR1 is KGHSH and CDR2 LQKENI. This CDR3 is 16 amino acids long. V was clipped by 0 bases and J by 2 bases, with 14 bases between them. The CDR3 DNA reads TGTGCCAGCTCACCACCTCGGACAGTAAATACCTACGAGCAGTACTTC. Protein: CASSPPRTVNTYEQYF.

The sample holds a few counts of this clone. J is TRBJ2-1 and V is TRBV7-9; no reliable D call. Germline loops: CDR1 SEHNR, CDR2 FQNEAQ (reference sequence). Trimming took off 1 base at V and 5 bases at J, with 6 bases between the two ends. CDR3 length: 13 residues. CDR3 sequence: CASSLGSNNEQFF. The CDR3, as DNA: TGTGCCAGCAGCTTAGGGAGCAACAATGAGCAGTTCTTC.

This clone has only a few counts. J is TRBJ2-4 and V is TRBV5-1; TRBD2 aligns across 7 bases. Germline CDR1 reads SGHRS; CDR2 reads YFSETQ. V lost 3 bases, J lost 2 bases, and 14 bases stayed unmatched. CDR3 length equals 18 residues. The CDR3 DNA sequence: TGCGCCAGCAGCTGGGACCCAAGGGACGGGAGGACCAAAAACATTCAGTACTTC. It codes for CASSWDPRDGRTKNIQYF.

This clone appeared once. The chain couples TRBV7-8 to TRBJ1-1; 7 bases are shared with TRBD1. This CDR3 is built from 13 residues. Per the germline V gene, CDR1 is SGHVS and CDR2 is FQNEAQ. Losses at the gene ends were 1 base for V and 4 bases for J; bases not matched to a gene: 0. CDR3 bases: TGTGCCAGCAGCTTAGGGGACAGCACTGAAGCTTTCTTT. Its protein is CASSLGDSTEAFF.

The chain recombines TRBV20-1 with TRBJ1-2; 10 positions agree with TRBD1. Germline CDR1 DFQATT, CDR2 SNEGSKA (reference sequence). There are 11 residues in the CDR3. The ends lost 6 bases at V and 10 bases at J; junction bases unmatched: 5. CDR3 amino acids: CSARTGGNYTF. CDR3 nucleotides: TGCAGTGCACGGACAGGGGGGAACTACACCTTC.

The chain recombines TRBV19 with TRBJ1-1; 9 bases map to TRBD1. Trimming at V came to 7 bases and at J to 3 bases, leaving 6 bases not matched to a gene. Germline-derived CDR1 and CDR2 are LNHDA and SQIVND (reference sequence). The CDR3 length is 14 residues. The CDR3 region has the DNA TGTGCCAGTAAACAGGGGGCGTCAGACACTGAAGCTTTCTTT. This translates into CASKQGASDTEAFF. The entire variable domain, with the rest obtained from reference TRBV19 and TRBJ1-1, is as follows: DGGITQSPKYLFRKEGQNVTLSCEQNLNHDAMYWYRQDPGQGLRLIYYSQIVNDFQKGDIAEGYSVSREKKESFPLTVTSAQKNPTAFYLCASKQGASDTEAFFGQGTRLTVV.

J is TRBJ2-7 and V is TRBV5-6; D is unclear. The V gene lost 1 base and the J gene lost 4 bases, with 3 bases spanning the gap. This CDR3 is 11 amino acids long. Germline V lookup: CDR1 SGHDT, CDR2 YYEEEE. CDR3 in amino acids: CASSLTYEQYF. DNA of the CDR3: TGTGCCAGCAGCTTGACTTACGAGCAGTACTTC.

The rearrangement uses TRBV4-1 and TRBJ1-5; 10 bases are shared with TRBD1. Germline CDR1 MGHRA, CDR2 YSYEKL. This CDR3 spans 16 amino acids. With 3 bases clipped from V and 2 bases from J, the junction kept 4 bases outside the gene matches. The CDR3 is CASSHPGQGGNQPQHF. The CDR3 nucleotides read TGCGCCAGCAGCCATCCCGGACAGGGGGGCAATCAGCCCCAGCATTTT.